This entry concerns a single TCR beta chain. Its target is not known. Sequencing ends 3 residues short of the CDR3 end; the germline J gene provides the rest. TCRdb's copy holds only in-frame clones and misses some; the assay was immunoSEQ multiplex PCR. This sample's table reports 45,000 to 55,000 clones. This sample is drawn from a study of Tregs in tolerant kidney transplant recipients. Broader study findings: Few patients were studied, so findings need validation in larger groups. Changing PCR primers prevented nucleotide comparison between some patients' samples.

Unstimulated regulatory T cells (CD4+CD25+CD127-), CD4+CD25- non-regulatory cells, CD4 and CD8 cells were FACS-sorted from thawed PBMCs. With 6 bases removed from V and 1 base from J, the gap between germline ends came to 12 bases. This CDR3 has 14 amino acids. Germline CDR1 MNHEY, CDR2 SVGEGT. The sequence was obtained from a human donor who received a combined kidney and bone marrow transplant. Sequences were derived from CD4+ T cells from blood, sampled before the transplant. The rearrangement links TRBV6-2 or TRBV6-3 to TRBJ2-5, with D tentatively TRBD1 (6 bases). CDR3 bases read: TGTGCCAGCAGCCGACAGGTAGTCCAAGAGACC. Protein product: CASSRQVVQET. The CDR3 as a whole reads CASSRQVVQETQYF.